Listed here are 11 T cell receptor beta chains from one sample, sequenced in a study of OX40 agonist ivuxolimab in advanced cancers. TCRdb's table, derived via immunoSEQ multiplex PCR, lists solely in-frame clones and lacks some. The sample includes fewer than 85,000 clones, roughly 90% of them seen just once. Sequencing was performed on CD4+ or CD8+ T cells sorted from blood, taken in a trial of the OX40 agonist ivuxolimab. These receptors originate from an adult with an advanced solid tumor such as melanoma, head and neck, liver or kidney cancer.

This clone was observed once. The chain carries TRBV30 and TRBJ1-2, with a possible D match to TRBD1 (5 bases). CDR3 length equals 13 residues. Germline loops: CDR1 GTSNPN, CDR2 SVGIG (reference sequence). V was cut by 2 bases and J by 8 bases, with 15 bases left in between. CDR3 protein: CAWSYRGQRGYTF. CDR3 nucleotide sequence: TGTGCCTGGAGTTACCGGGGCCAGAGGGGCTACACCTTC. Full variable domain (rest looked up from reference TRBV30 and TRBJ1-2): SQTIHQWPATLVQPVGSPLSLECTVEGTSNPNLYWYRQAAGRGLQLLFYSVGIGQISSEVPQNLSASRPQDRQFILSSKKLLLSDSGFYLCAWSYRGQRGYTFGSGTRLTVV.

With respect to this clone: The same CDR3 is also encoded by other DNA sequences in this sample. V usage is TRBV4-1 and J usage is TRBJ1-5, with 7 bases identical to TRBD1. CDR1 is MGHRA and CDR2 is YSYEKL in the germline V gene. The CDR3 contains 15 residues. The ends lost 0 bases at V and 7 bases at J; junction bases unmatched: 6. The CDR3 is CASSQDRQGRQPQHF. For the CDR3, the DNA is TGCGCCAGCAGCCAAGATCGACAGGGACGGCAGCCCCAGCATTTT.

V usage is TRBV4-2 and J usage is TRBJ2-4, with TRBD2 as a possible D gene (6 bases). The germline V gene has CDR1 LGHNA and CDR2 YNFKEQ. The V gene lost 4 bases and the J gene lost 8 bases, with 15 bases spanning the gap. There are 14 residues in the CDR3. The CDR3 spells CASSPRRAGDIQYF. The CDR3 DNA is TGTGCCAGCAGCCCTAGGAGGGCCGGGGACATTCAGTACTTC.

The chain carries TRBV19 and TRBJ1-4, with D maybe TRBD1 (6 bases). Germline CDR1 LNHDA, CDR2 SQIVND (reference sequence). The CDR3 length is 15 residues. Trimming removed 5 bases at V and 2 bases at J, with 12 bases between. The CDR3 region is CASSVNQGTNEKLFF. CDR3 DNA: TGTGCCAGTAGTGTCAACCAGGGGACTAATGAAAAACTGTTTTTT.

The J gene is TRBJ1-2, the V gene TRBV14; TRBD1 matches 7 bases. The CDR3 totals 14 residues. The V segment lost 4 bases and the J segment 3 bases; nucleotides outside the gene matches: 5. CDR1 SGHDN and CDR2 FVKESK come from the germline V gene. CDR3 amino acids: CASSRRTGDYGYTF. CDR3 nucleotides: TGTGCCAGCAGCCGAAGAACAGGGGACTATGGCTACACCTTC.

The V and J genes are TRBV5-1 and TRBJ2-1; 10 bases are shared with TRBD2. CDR3 length: 16 residues. In germline, CDR1 is SGHRS, CDR2 YFSETQ. The ends lost 0 bases at V and 9 bases at J; junction bases unmatched: 9. The DNA for the CDR3 is TGCGCCAGCAGCTTGGAATCAGCGGGGGGGTTAGGTGAGCAGTTCTTC. It is translated as CASSLESAGGLGEQFF.

The rearrangement joins TRBV30 to TRBJ2-7; no clear D gene. The CDR3 is made up of 12 amino acids. The V gene lost 7 bases and the J gene lost 0 bases, with 10 bases spanning the gap. CDR1 and CDR2 from the germline V gene are GTSNPN and SVGIG (reference sequence). CDR3 in amino acids: CAFHADSYEQYF. CDR3 nucleotides: TGTGCCTTCCACGCCGACTCCTACGAGCAGTACTTC.

The V and J genes are TRBV29-1 and TRBJ1-1; D remains ambiguous. CDR3 length equals 13 residues. Trimming left V 6 bases short and J 0 bases short, with 11 bases between. Germline V gene sequence: CDR1 SQVTM, CDR2 ANQGSEA. CDR3 DNA: TGCAGCGTAAACGACCGCCTGAACACTGAAGCTTTCTTT. It codes for CSVNDRLNTEAFF.

The V gene is TRBV5-1, the J gene TRBJ1-4; D might be TRBD1 (5 bases). This CDR3 region has 16 residues. V gave up 4 bases and J gave up 4 bases, with 17 bases separating them. Germline CDR1 reads SGHRS; CDR2 reads YFSETQ. CDR3 loop: CASSPDNLLGNEKLFF. CDR3 DNA sequence: TGCGCCAGCAGCCCGGACAATCTTTTGGGTAATGAAAAACTGTTTTTT.

The genes are TRBV9 and TRBJ2-1, with TRBD2 matching over 8 bases. V trimming: 3 bases; J trimming: 7 bases; junction bases outside the gene matches: 12. Germline loops: CDR1 SGDLS, CDR2 YYNGEE. This CDR3 is built from 16 residues. The CDR3 region is CASSATGTSNLNEQFF. The CDR3 region has the DNA TGTGCCAGCAGCGCGACCGGGACTAGTAATCTGAATGAGCAGTTCTTC.

This sequence joins TRBV6-5 and TRBJ1-4; TRBD1 matches at 9 bases. V dropped 5 bases and J dropped 6; count of bases not matched to a gene: 7. CDR1 and CDR2 from the germline V gene are MNHEY and SVGAGI. The CDR3 runs to 15 residues. The CDR3 coding sequence is TGTGCCAGCAGTAACCCCAGGACAGGGGATGAAAAACTGTTTTTT. Protein product: CASSNPRTGDEKLFF.